This T cell receptor beta chain was observed in a study of T cell responses to AZD1222 COVID-19 vaccine. The germline CDR1 and CDR2 sequences are SGHDT and YYEEEE. After removal of 4 bases from V and 4 bases from J, the junction contained 4 bases not matched to a gene. The CDR3 loop spans 13 amino acids. As concerns this clone: The antigen is not known.

Study outcomes and limitations: In a largely white British group with more females than males, clonal diversity was possibly underestimated. Spike was spanned by vaccine-associated CD4 TCRs, which were dominant at 160-218 and 743-854. Repertoires were obtained only post-peak T cell response.

The protocol was immunoSEQ multiplex PCR, while the TCRdb copy is restricted to in-frame clones and leaves out a portion. This table has 150,000 to 200,000 clones, more than 80% appearing once. The input for sequencing was peripheral blood, taken on day 0 of AZD1222 vaccination. This receptor was taken from an adult in good health. This rearrangement joins TRBV5-6 to TRBJ1-2; 7 positions agree with TRBD1. Here the CDR3 reads CASSIQGSYGYTF. Written as DNA, the CDR3 is TGTGCCAGCAGCATACAGGGGTCCTATGGCTACACCTTC.